This T cell receptor (beta chain) was found in a study of OX40 agonist ivuxolimab in advanced cancers. Trimming pared 10 bases from V and 8 bases from J, leaving 17 bases between. CDR3 length: 13 amino acids. Germline values: CDR1 MDHEN, CDR2 SYDVKM. Generated by immunoSEQ multiplex PCR, the TCRdb table keeps only in-frame clones and is missing some. Counted here are some 80,000 clones, about 90% occurring once; the ten biggest clones make up about 0.5%. Sample: CD4+ or CD8+ T cells sorted from blood, taken in a trial of the OX40 agonist ivuxolimab. This TCR was recovered from an adult with an advanced solid tumor such as melanoma, head and neck, liver or kidney cancer. The chain joins TRBV28 to TRBJ1-4; a weak D match, TRBD1 (6 bases). The CDR3 nucleotides read TGTGCCACGGGAGGCAGGGGTTGGGAAAAACTGTTTTTT. Translated: CATGGRGWEKLFF.